The 28 T cell receptor beta chains below come from one sample, sequenced in a study of cytomegalovirus exposure and HLA in healthy donors. It was with 60 Vbeta and 13 Jbeta primers that the PCR ran. The protocol was immunoSEQ multiplex PCR, while the TCRdb copy is restricted to in-frame clones and leaves out a portion. The repertoire includes tens of thousands of clones, 74% of them detected once, and 6.3% sits in the top ten. Sequenced: PBMCs. The source is a man aged 25 to 40 in good health and CMV-seronegative.

DNA for the CDR3: TGTGCCAGCCGGGACTTACCCCAGATGAGTTCACCCCTCCACTTT. Residues: CASRDLPQMSSPLHF. The J gene is TRBJ1-6, the V gene TRBV2; the D gene is possibly TRBD1 (5 bases). The V and J ends lost 8 bases and 9 bases respectively, with 20 bases between them. The CDR3 is made up of 15 amino acids. Germline V lookup: CDR1 SNHLY, CDR2 FYNNEI.

The chain combines TRBV5-1 with TRBJ2-7; 7 nucleotides align to TRBD2. The CDR3 extends over 15 amino acids. With V trimmed by 4 bases and J by 3 bases, 10 bases remained unmatched. Per the germline V gene, CDR1 is SGHRS and CDR2 is YFSETQ. This CDR3 is CASSGEGLKVYEQYF. The CDR3 DNA reads TGCGCCAGCAGCGGGGAGGGACTGAAAGTCTACGAGCAGTACTTC.

V is TRBV13 and J is TRBJ2-7, with TRBD2 matching 8 bases. The CDR3 contains 14 residues. J was trimmed by 5 bases and V by 6 bases; bases with no gene match: 9. Germline V gene sequence: CDR1 PRHDT, CDR2 FYEKMQ (reference sequence). The CDR3 region has the DNA TGTGCCAGCAGTTTCCGGGGGGGAGTTCACGAGCAGTACTTC. It specifies CASSFRGGVHEQYF. Full variable domain (missing parts from reference TRBV13 and TRBJ2-7): AAGVIQSPRHLIKEKRETATLKCYPIPRHDTVYWYQQGPGQDPQFLISFYEKMQSDKGSIPDRFSAQQFSDYHSELNMSSLELGDSALYFCASSFRGGVHEQYFGPGTRLTVT.

The J gene is TRBJ2-1, the V gene TRBV28; D is perhaps TRBD1 (5 bases). CDR3 length: 19 residues. Between the trimmed V and J ends, which lost 5 bases and 0 bases, there was a span of 23 bases. Per germline, CDR1 MDHEN and CDR2 SYDVKM. CDR3 in DNA: TGTGCCAGCAGTCCAGGTGGTTGGGGCCGCCCCAGCTCCTACAATGAGCAGTTCTTC. It codes for CASSPGGWGRPSSYNEQFF.

The chain has TRBV27 and TRBJ1-6; possible D gene TRBD1, 6 bases. Germline CDR1 MNHEY, CDR2 SMNVEV (reference sequence). The CDR3 length is 14 residues. Trimming shortened V by 6 bases and J by 8 bases, and 14 bases separated the two germline ends. The CDR3 is CASRGTGLYSPLHF. DNA for the CDR3: TGTGCCAGCAGAGGAACAGGGTTGTATTCACCCCTCCACTTT.

V usage is TRBV7-3 and J usage is TRBJ1-2; possible D gene TRBD1, 5 bases. The CDR3 has 13 residues. Trimming left V 8 bases short and J 6 bases short, with 16 bases between. Per germline, CDR1 SGHTA and CDR2 FQGTGA. The CDR3 DNA reads TGTGCCAGCGCCCTAGGACCGGGGGATGGCTACACCTTC. Protein product: CASALGPGDGYTF.

The gene calls are TRBV4-1 and TRBJ2-5; D unclear. The CDR3 sequence is 15 residues long. Between the trimmed V and J ends, which lost 3 bases and 5 bases, there was a span of 16 bases. Germline loops: CDR1 MGHRA, CDR2 YSYEKL. The CDR3 loop is CASSQAAGDVETQYF. The CDR3 nucleotides are TGCGCCAGCAGCCAGGCGGCCGGAGATGTGGAGACCCAGTACTTC.

This clone is labeled medium-sized (0.01 to 0.1%). The rearrangement links TRBV5-6 to TRBJ2-2, with D maybe TRBD1 (5 bases). Germline V lookup: CDR1 SGHDT, CDR2 YYEEEE. The CDR3 is made up of 15 amino acids. Trimming left V 0 bases short and J 3 bases short, with 9 bases between. CDR3 sequence: CASSLVQGDTGELFF. For the CDR3, the DNA is TGTGCCAGCAGCTTGGTACAAGGGGACACCGGGGAGCTGTTTTTT.

CDR3 amino acids: CASSTMTEQYF. The CDR3 DNA follows: TGTGCCAGCAGCACTATGACTGAGCAGTACTTC. The V call is TRBV13, the J call TRBJ2-7; no firm D call. The CDR3 has 11 residues. Looked up from germline, CDR1 is PRHDT and CDR2 is FYEKMQ (reference sequence). V lost 5 bases and J 7 bases, leaving 9 bases between the germline ends.

As to this clone: Other DNA sequences in the same sample also yield this CDR3. The chain employs TRBV28 and TRBJ2-7, with 7 bases that match TRBD2. The CDR3 is 13 residues long. Germline assignment: CDR1 MDHEN and CDR2 SYDVKM. The J segment lost 2 bases and the V segment lost 8 bases, leaving 6 bases of the junction unmatched. The CDR3 loop reads CASLSGTTYEQYF. For the CDR3, the DNA is TGTGCCAGCTTGTCTGGGACTACCTACGAGCAGTACTTC.

V and J are TRBV6-5 and TRBJ2-2, with D possibly matching TRBD2 (6 bases). This CDR3 contains 14 residues. Trimming left V 2 bases short and J 5 bases short, with 9 bases between. CDR1 MNHEY and CDR2 SVGAGI come from the germline V gene. CDR3 coding DNA: TGTGCCAGCAGTTACAGTCGGGGGACCGGGGAGCTGTTTTTT. This sequence encodes CASSYSRGTGELFF.

This clone was detected only once. The chain couples TRBV18 to TRBJ1-1, with D maybe TRBD1 (6 bases). The CDR3 contains 12 residues. Trimming left V 3 bases short and J 11 bases short, with 13 bases between. The germline gives CDR1 KGHSH, CDR2 LQKENI. The CDR3 is CASSPSGDNAFF. CDR3 nucleotide sequence: TGTGCCAGCTCACCCTCCGGGGACAATGCTTTCTTT.

This clone has just a few counts. Here the CDR3 DNA reads TGTGCCAGCAGTGACGGACAGTTCTCCTACAATGAGCAGTTCTTC. Residues: CASSDGQFSYNEQFF. J is TRBJ2-1 and V is TRBV6-1; a weak D match, TRBD1 (6 bases). The germline CDR1 and CDR2 sequences are MNHNS and SASEGT. Deletions cut 3 bases from V and 0 bases from J, with 9 bases between. This CDR3 comprises 15 residues.

The chain uses TRBV28 and TRBJ2-1, with TRBD1 as a possible D gene (5 bases). Germline V gene sequence: CDR1 MDHEN, CDR2 SYDVKM. With 7 bases removed from V and 6 bases from J, the gap between germline ends came to 19 bases. The CDR3 spans 15 residues. Here the CDR3 DNA reads TGTGCCAGCAAAGGGGCTGGGGTGTCCGGCAATGAGCAGTTCTTC. Translating gives CASKGAGVSGNEQFF.

The V call is TRBV27, the J call TRBJ2-4; 8 bases are a match to TRBD1. The CDR3 runs 14 residues. V lost 6 bases and J lost 3; bases outside the gene matches: 4. Germline V gives CDR1 MNHEY, CDR2 SMNVEV (reference sequence). CDR3 bases: TGTGCCAGCAGAGGAACAGGGGGCAAAAACATTCAGTACTTC. This translates into CASRGTGGKNIQYF.

The V call is TRBV13, the J call TRBJ1-1, with D maybe TRBD1 (6 bases). The germline V gene encodes CDR1 PRHDT and CDR2 FYEKMQ (reference sequence). The ends were cut back, 0 bases at V and 0 bases at J, with 8 bases in the middle. The CDR3 is 15 amino acids. The CDR3 reads CASSLGHRVNTEAFF. The CDR3 bases are TGTGCCAGCAGCTTAGGCCACAGGGTGAACACTGAAGCTTTCTTT.

The chain couples TRBV11-2 to TRBJ2-5, with D possibly matching TRBD2 (7 bases). The germline V and J ends were trimmed by 2 bases and 1 base, with 14 bases remaining between them. CDR1 and CDR2 from the germline V gene are SGHAT and FQNNGV. The CDR3 covers 16 residues. CDR3: CASSLWRGGPQETQYF. The DNA for the CDR3 is TGTGCCAGCAGCTTATGGAGGGGGGGACCCCAAGAGACCCAGTACTTC.

This sequence joins TRBV19 and TRBJ2-5; D is uncertain. Trimming took 3 bases from V and 3 from J, leaving 11 bases between them. Germline loops: CDR1 LNHDA, CDR2 SQIVND (reference sequence). CDR3 length equals 14 residues. DNA for the CDR3: TGTGCCAGTAGTATGGTGGCCTTTAAAGAGACCCAGTACTTC. Translating gives CASSMVAFKETQYF.

This CDR3 reads CASSLLTSFIEQYF. The CDR3 DNA sequence: TGTGCCAGCAGCTTATTAACTAGCTTCATCGAGCAGTACTTC. The chain is built from TRBV7-2 and TRBJ2-7; tentative D call: TRBD2 (6 bases). CDR1 SGHTA and CDR2 FQGNSA come from the germline V gene. Trimming left V 2 bases short and J 6 bases short, with 14 bases between. The CDR3 runs 14 residues. The variable domain in full, completed from reference TRBV7-2 and TRBJ2-7, reads GAGVSQSPSNKVTEKGKDVELRCDPISGHTALYWYRQSLGQGLEFLIYFQGNSAPDKSGLPSDRFSAERTGGSVSTLTIQRTQQEDSAVYLCASSLLTSFIEQYFGPGTRLTVT.

The chain joins TRBV14 to TRBJ2-5; weak D call: TRBD2 (5 bases). V was shortened by 1 base and J by 2 bases, with 17 bases between the two germline ends. Germline CDR1 reads SGHDN; CDR2 reads FVKESK. The CDR3 extends over 17 amino acids. Here the CDR3 reads CASSQGLLGLTQETQYF. The CDR3 bases are TGTGCCAGCAGCCAAGGTCTCCTAGGACTGACTCAAGAGACCCAGTACTTC. Full variable domain (remainder filled in from reference TRBV14 and TRBJ2-5): EAGVTQFPSHSVIEKGQTVTLRCDPISGHDNLYWYRRVMGKEIKFLLHFVKESKQDESGMPNNRFLAERTGGTYSTLKVQPAELEDSGVYFCASSQGLLGLTQETQYFGPGTRLLVL.

The V call is TRBV28, the J call TRBJ1-5, with D possibly matching TRBD1 (6 bases). V was clipped by 6 bases and J by 1 base, with 10 bases between them. The germline V gene encodes CDR1 MDHEN and CDR2 SYDVKM. This CDR3 has 14 amino acids. In DNA, the CDR3 is TGTGCCAGCAGCTCCCAGGGGAGCAATCAGCCCCAGCATTTT. This translates into CASSSQGSNQPQHF.

This chain joins TRBV7-9 and TRBJ2-5; D gene unclear. The germline V gene encodes CDR1 SEHNR and CDR2 FQNEAQ (reference sequence). V lost 5 bases and J 4 bases, leaving 17 bases between the germline ends. This CDR3 region has 15 residues. The CDR3 region is CASSPRERIGETQYF. The CDR3 DNA follows: TGTGCCAGCAGCCCCCGCGAGAGGATAGGAGAGACCCAGTACTTC.

This chain connects TRBV2 to TRBJ2-5; no reliable D call. The CDR3 is made up of 14 amino acids. The germline gives CDR1 SNHLY, CDR2 FYNNEI. Deletions cut 5 bases from V and 5 bases from J, with 15 bases between. The CDR3 nucleotides are TGTGCCAGCAGTCGGAGACTCACGGCGGAGACCCAGTACTTC. As protein: CASSRRLTAETQYF. Together with reference TRBV2 and TRBJ2-5, the CDR3 gives the full variable domain: EPEVTQTPSHQVTQMGQEVILRCVPISNHLYFYWYRQILGQKVEFLVSFYNNEISEKSEIFDDQFSVERPDGSNFTLKIRSTKLEDSAMYFCASSRRLTAETQYFGPGTRLLVL.

This chain connects TRBV7-9 to TRBJ2-7, with 9 bases lining up with TRBD2. V was clipped by 2 bases and J by 1 base; unmatched bases: 3. Germline V gives CDR1 SEHNR, CDR2 FQNEAQ (reference sequence). The CDR3 runs 15 residues. This chain's CDR3 is CASSLNLAGSYEQYF. CDR3 nucleotides: TGTGCCAGCAGCTTAAATCTAGCGGGGTCCTACGAGCAGTACTTC.

The rearrangement joins TRBV4-2 to TRBJ1-5; D possibly corresponds to TRBD1 (5 bases). Between the trimmed V and J ends, which lost 0 bases and 2 bases, there was a span of 14 bases. Per germline, CDR1 LGHNA and CDR2 YNFKEQ. This CDR3 region has 17 residues. Here the CDR3 DNA reads TGTGCCAGCAGCCAAGATGGGGGGGTGGGGGGCAATCAGCCCCAGCATTTT. This translates into CASSQDGGVGGNQPQHF.

The chain is built from TRBV5-1 and TRBJ1-1; D is unclear. Trimming left V 3 bases short and J 1 base short, with 10 bases between. Germline V gene data show CDR1 as SGHRS and CDR2 as YFSETQ. The CDR3 sequence is 14 residues long. CDR3: CASSSATPNTEAFF. CDR3 nucleotide sequence: TGCGCCAGCAGCTCCGCTACCCCGAACACTGAAGCTTTCTTT.

The chain is built from TRBV19 and TRBJ2-5, with 9 positions matching TRBD1. The J call is doubtful: the DNA matches TRBJ2-7 better. Germline V gene data show CDR1 as LNHDA and CDR2 as SQIVND (reference sequence). This CDR3 region has 14 residues. CDR3 sequence (DNA): TGTGCCAGTAGTGCGACAGGGGGAGTCTACGAGCAGTACTTC. The encoded protein is CASSATGGVYEQYF.

The J gene is TRBJ2-3, the V gene TRBV6-5; D remains ambiguous. There are 12 residues in the CDR3. CDR1 and CDR2 (germline): MNHEY, SVGAGI. Trimming removed 6 bases from V and 6 bases from J, with 10 bases in between. The CDR3 spells CASSHLRDTQYF. The DNA for the CDR3 is TGTGCCAGCAGCCACCTCAGGGATACGCAGTATTTT.